Given below is one T cell receptor beta chain in context. Recruits, aged roughly 18 to 89 years, lived in 24 US areas. Each participant's cohort was designated according to participant-reported clinical history. The data were obtained in a study of blood T cell repertoires in COVID-19. Study information: Material from acute and convalescent COVID-19 was sourced from the United States, Italy and Spain.

Study processing details: Amplifying reference gene primers gave estimates of nucleated cell counts. Measured with immunoSEQ multiplex PCR; TCRdb has only the in-frame clones, and not every one. From that table come the V and J calls and clone size; the DNA was used to work out D and trimming. This sample has hundreds of thousands of clones, with around 87% found just once. The sample comprised PBMCs or T cells enriched from blood (not recorded which). The receptor was isolated from a woman aged 18-29 years who had recovered from COVID-19.

The CDR3 is CASSARGGPRETQYF. The DNA for the CDR3 is TGTGCCAGCAGTGCTCGGGGGGGGCCTCGGGAGACCCAGTACTTC. The gene calls are TRBV27 and TRBJ2-5; TRBD2 agrees at 8 bases. CDR1 is MNHEY and CDR2 is SMNVEV in the germline V gene (reference sequence). The junction had 10 bases not matched to a gene; V was cut back by 5 bases and J by 5 bases. This CDR3 has 15 residues.